This T cell receptor beta chain was recovered during a study of cytomegalovirus exposure and HLA in healthy donors. The trim removed 6 bases at V and 1 base at J, leaving 1 base unmatched. The germline CDR1 and CDR2 sequences are SQVTM and ANQGSEA. The CDR3 runs 13 residues. About this clone: What it recognizes is unknown.

Study-wide findings and caveats: Follow-up analysis later connected one missense variant in DCLRE1C with trimming of TCR beta V- and J-genes.

The PCR contained 60 Vbeta and 13 Jbeta primers. The method was immunoSEQ multiplex PCR; TCRdb's version includes in-frame clones alone and lacks a portion of them. Of 240,000 or so clones in the sample, roughly four fifths were seen once. This TCR was sampled from a woman aged 60-70 years in good health and CMV-seropositive. Sequenced sample: PBMCs. V usage is TRBV29-1 and J usage is TRBJ2-2; 8 bases align to TRBD2. CDR3 nucleotides: TGCAGCGTCAGCGGGGGGAACACCGGGGAGCTGTTTTTT. It codes for CSVSGGNTGELFF.